This T cell receptor (beta chain) appears in the sequencing data of a study of CD8 T cells in ankylosing spondylitis. Study-level results: Ankylosing spondylitis blood appeared to carry a characteristic TCR beta motif of seven to nine highly homologous variants. Both synovial fluid and blood in reactive arthritis had previously been reported to carry some motif variants. Disease-linked clones were reportedly significantly enriched in matched ankylosing spondylitis synovial fluid.

V dropped 2 bases and J dropped 7; count of bases not matched to a gene: 7. The CDR3 covers 15 residues. The germline V gene encodes CDR1 MRHNA and CDR2 SNTAGT. Worth noting for this clonotype: What it binds is not known.

TCRdb re-called the 5' RACE reads with MiXCR, one entry per CDR3 protein. The sample has about 250,000 distinct CDR3 sequences, approximately 30% seen once. The sequenced sample consisted of blood, either unsorted or a sorted T cell fraction (not recorded which). The chain couples TRBV6-4 to TRBJ2-1; 8 bases fit TRBD2. The TCR sequence derives from a male donor with ankylosing spondylitis or in good health (not recorded which). The CDR3 coding sequence is TGTGCCAGCAGTGACCCAAAGCGGGGGTTGAATGAGCAGTTCTTC. Its translation is CASSDPKRGLNEQFF.